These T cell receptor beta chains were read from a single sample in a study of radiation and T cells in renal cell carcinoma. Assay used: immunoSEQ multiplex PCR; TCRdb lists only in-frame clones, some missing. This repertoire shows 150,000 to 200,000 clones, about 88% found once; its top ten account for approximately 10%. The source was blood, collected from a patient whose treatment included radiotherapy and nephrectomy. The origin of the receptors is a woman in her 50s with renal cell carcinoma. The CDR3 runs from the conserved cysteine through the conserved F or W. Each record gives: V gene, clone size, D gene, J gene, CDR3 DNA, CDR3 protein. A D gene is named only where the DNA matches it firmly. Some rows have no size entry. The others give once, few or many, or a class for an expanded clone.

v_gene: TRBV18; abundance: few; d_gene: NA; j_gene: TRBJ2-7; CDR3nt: TGTGCCAGCTCACGACAGGGAGCGCTGCGGGGCGAGCAGTACTTC; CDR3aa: CASSRQGALRGEQYF
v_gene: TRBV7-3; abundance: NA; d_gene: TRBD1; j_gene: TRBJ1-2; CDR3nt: TGTGCCAGCAGCCCCGGACAGGGGATTAGCTACACCTTC; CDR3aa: CASSPGQGISYTF
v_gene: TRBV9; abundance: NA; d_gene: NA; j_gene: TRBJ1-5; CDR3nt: TGTGCCAGCAGCGTGGGGGTATCGCAGCCCCAGCATTTT; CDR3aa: CASSVGVSQPQHF
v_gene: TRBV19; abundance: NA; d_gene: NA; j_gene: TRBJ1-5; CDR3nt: TGTGCCAGTAGTATAGTAGCCAGGGGATTGGGCAATCAGCCCCAGCATTTT; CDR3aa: CASSIVARGLGNQPQHF
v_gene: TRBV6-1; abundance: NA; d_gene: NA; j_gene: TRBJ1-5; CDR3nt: TGTGCCAGCAGTGAACTGGCTTACAATCAGCCCCAGCATTTT; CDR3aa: CASSELAYNQPQHF
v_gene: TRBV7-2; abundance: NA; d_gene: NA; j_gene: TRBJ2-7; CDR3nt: TGTGCCAGCAGCTTACCGGACAGATACTACGAGCAGTACTTC; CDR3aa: CASSLPDRYYEQYF
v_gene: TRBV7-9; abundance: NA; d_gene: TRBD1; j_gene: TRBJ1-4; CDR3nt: TGTGCCAGCAGCGACCCGACAGGGGCCACTAATGAAAAACTGTTTTTT; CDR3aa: CASSDPTGATNEKLFF
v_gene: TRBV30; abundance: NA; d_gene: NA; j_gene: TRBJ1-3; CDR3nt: TGTGCCTGGAACGGTGGAACCTCTGGAAACACCATATATTTT; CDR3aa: CAWNGGTSGNTIYF
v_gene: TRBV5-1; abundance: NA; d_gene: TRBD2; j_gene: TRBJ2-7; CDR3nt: TGCGCCAGCAGCTTGGACCGGACTAGCAACCGAGAGCAGTACTTC; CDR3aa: CASSLDRTSNREQYF
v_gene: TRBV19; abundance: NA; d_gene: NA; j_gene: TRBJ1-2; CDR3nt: TGTGCCAGTAGTATAGCTGGCCGCAGGGGCTACACCTTC; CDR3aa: CASSIAGRRGYTF
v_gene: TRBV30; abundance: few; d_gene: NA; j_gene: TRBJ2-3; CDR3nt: TGTGCCTGGGCCCCGGTGGGGGGAGAAACGCAGTATTTT; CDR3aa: CAWAPVGGETQYF
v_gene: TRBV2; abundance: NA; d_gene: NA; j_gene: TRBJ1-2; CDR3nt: TGTGCCAGCAGTGAGTTAGCCGGGGTGGGTGGCTACACCTTC; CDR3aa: CASSELAGVGGYTF
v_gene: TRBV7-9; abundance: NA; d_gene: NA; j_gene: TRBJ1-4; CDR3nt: TGTGCCAGCAGCTTAGCAGCAACTAATGAAAAACTGTTTTTT; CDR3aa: CASSLAATNEKLFF
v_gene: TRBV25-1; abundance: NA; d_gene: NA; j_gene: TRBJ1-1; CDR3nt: TGTGCCAGCAGTGAACGGGGGGCGCGGACTGAAGCTTTCTTT; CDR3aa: CASSERGARTEAFF
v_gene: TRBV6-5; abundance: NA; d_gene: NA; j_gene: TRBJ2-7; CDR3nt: TGTGCCAGCAGCCACCCCGAGGGGATCGAGCAGTACTTC; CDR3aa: CASSHPEGIEQYF
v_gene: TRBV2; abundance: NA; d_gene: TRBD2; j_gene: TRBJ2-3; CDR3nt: TGTGCCAGCAGTGAAAGTCTCTCCCTAGCGGGGGGCACAGATACGCAGTATTTT; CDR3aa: CASSESLSLAGGTDTQYF
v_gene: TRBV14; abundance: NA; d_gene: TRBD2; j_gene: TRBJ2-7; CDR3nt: TGTGCCAGCAGCCAAGCATCGGGGACTAGGCGGCAGTACTTC; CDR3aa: CASSQASGTRRQYF
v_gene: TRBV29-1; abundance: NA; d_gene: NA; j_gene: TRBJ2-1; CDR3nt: TGCAGCGTTGAGGACACCGGGAATCAGTTCTTC; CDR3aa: CSVEDTGNQFF
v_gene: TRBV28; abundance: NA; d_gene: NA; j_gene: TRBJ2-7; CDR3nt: TGTGCCAGCAGTTTAGTTGCCGGCTACGAGCAGTACTTC; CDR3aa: CASSLVAGYEQYF
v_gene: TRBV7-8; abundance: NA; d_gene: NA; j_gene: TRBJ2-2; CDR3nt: TGTGCCAGCAGCTTATCAGTACCTAACACCGGGGAGCTGTTTTTT; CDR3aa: CASSLSVPNTGELFF
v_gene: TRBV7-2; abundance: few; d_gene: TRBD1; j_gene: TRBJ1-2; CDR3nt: TGTGCCAGCAGATACAAACGACAGGGAAATGGCTACACCTTC; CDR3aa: CASRYKRQGNGYTF
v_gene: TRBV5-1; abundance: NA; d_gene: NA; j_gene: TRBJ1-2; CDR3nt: TGCGCCAGCAGCTGGGGACGGAGAGCTAACTATGGCTACACCTTC; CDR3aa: CASSWGRRANYGYTF
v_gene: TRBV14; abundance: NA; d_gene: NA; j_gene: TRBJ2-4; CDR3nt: TGTGCCAGCAGCCCTCTGGGGGTAGCCAAAAACATTCAGTACTTC; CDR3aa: CASSPLGVAKNIQYF
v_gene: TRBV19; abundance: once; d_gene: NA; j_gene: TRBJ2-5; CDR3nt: TGTGCCAGTAGTATTTTTGGAGGGATGGAGACCCAGTACTTC; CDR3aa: CASSIFGGMETQYF
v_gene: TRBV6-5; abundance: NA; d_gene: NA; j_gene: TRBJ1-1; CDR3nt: TGTGCCAGCAGTTACAGGAGGGGGGACACTGAAGCTTTCTTT; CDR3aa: CASSYRRGDTEAFF
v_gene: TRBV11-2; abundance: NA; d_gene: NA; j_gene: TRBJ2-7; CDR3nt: TGTGCCAGCAGCTTACGGGGGACCTACGAGCAGTACTTC; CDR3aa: CASSLRGTYEQYF
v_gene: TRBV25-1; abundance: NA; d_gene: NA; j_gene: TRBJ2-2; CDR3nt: TGTGCCAGCAGTGCTGGAGGGTACCCCGGGGAGCTGTTTTTT; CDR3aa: CASSAGGYPGELFF
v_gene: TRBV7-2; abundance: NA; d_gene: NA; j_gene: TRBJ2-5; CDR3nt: TGTGCCAGCAGCTTAGAATTCGCCAAACCGACCCAGTACTTC; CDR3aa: CASSLEFAKPTQYF
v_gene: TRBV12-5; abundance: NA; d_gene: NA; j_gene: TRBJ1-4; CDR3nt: TGTGCTAGTGGTTTCCTCGAGGCCGATGCAACTAATGAAAAACTGTTTTTT; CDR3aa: CASGFLEADATNEKLFF
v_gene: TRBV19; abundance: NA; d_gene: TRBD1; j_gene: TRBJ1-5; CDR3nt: TGTGCCAGTAGTGTCAACCCCGGGACAGTCAATCAGCCCCAGCATTTT; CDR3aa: CASSVNPGTVNQPQHF
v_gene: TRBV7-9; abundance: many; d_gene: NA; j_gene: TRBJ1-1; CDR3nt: TGTGCCAGCAGCCGTACTAGCCCGCCTGAAGCTTTCTTT; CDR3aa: CASSRTSPPEAFF
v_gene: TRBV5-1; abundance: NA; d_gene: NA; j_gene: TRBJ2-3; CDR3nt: TGCGCCAGCAGCTTGGGTCTGTTAGGGGCCCGCACAGATACGCAGTATTTT; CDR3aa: CASSLGLLGARTDTQYF